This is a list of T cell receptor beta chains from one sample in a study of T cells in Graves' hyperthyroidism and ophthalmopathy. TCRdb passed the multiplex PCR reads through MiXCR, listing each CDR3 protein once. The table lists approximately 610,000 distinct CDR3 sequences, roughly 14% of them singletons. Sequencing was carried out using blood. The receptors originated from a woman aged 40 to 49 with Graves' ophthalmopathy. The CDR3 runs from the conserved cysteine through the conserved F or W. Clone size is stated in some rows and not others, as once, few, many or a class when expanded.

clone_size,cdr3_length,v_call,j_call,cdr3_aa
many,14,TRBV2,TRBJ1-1,CASSDEGLNTEAFF
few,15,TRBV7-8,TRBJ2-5,CASSLLGQVQETQYF
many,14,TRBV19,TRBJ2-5,CASSIARGGETQYF
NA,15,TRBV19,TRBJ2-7,CASSIVAGRGYEQYF
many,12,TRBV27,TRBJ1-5,CASSLMGEPQHF
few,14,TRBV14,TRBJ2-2,CASRKGIPTGELFF
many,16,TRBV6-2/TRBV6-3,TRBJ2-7,CASSRYGVEASYEQYF
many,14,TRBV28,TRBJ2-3,CASSRRSRDNTQYF
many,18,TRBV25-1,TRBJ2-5,CASSEMEVVWSRSETQYF
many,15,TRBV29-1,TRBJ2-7,CSVKGLAGDSYEQYF
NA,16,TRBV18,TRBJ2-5,CASSPPSGPSGETQYF
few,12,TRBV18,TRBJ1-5,CASSGGDLPQHF
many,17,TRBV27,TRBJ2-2,CASSFPSKRYNTGELFF
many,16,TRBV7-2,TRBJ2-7,CASSFSGREGLYEQYF
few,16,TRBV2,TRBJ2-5,CATTSNGRTRGETQYF
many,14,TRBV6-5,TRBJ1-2,CASSYDGQSYGYTF
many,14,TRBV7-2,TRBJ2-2,CASSHSGDTGELFF
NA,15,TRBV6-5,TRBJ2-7,CASSYSPSFDYEQYF
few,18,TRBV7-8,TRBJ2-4,CASSPGGLAGGLLNIQYF
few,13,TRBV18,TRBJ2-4,CASSPPSGGIRYF
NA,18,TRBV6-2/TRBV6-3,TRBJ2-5,CASSYLSPELADQETQYF
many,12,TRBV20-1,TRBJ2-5,CSAKFGLGTQYF
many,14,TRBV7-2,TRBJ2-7,CASSLGAGSYEQYF
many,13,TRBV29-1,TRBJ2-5,CSVYGGAQETQYF
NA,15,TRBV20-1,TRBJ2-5,CSARDIAGFQETQYF
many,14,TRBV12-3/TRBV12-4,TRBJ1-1,CASSYGGVGTEAFF
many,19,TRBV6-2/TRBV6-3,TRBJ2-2,CASSYSRAGGPRATGELFF
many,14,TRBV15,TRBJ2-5,CATSRDSGAETQYF
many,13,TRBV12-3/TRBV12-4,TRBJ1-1,CASRNPGVTEAFF
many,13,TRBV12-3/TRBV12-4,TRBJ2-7,CASTPSGDYEQYF
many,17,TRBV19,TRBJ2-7,CASSIDYASGMVGEQYF
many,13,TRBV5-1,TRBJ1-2,CASSRDSDYGYTF
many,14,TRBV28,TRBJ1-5,CASSFGQGIQPQHF
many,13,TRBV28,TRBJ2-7,CATQALGAYEQYF
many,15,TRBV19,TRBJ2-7,CASSWGSGDGYEQYF
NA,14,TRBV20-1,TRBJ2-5,CSARGWDDRETQYF
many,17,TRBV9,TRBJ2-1,CASSVVPMEGRVNEQFF
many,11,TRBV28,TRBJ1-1,CASITPVGAFF
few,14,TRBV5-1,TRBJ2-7,CASSSGQTGYEQYF
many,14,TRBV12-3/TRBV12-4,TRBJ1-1,CASSLAGRIAEAFF
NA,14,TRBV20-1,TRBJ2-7,CSAGIPGQGFEQYF
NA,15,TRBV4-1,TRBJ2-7,CASSQLAGGVYEQYF
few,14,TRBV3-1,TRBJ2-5,CASSFRQGGKTQYF
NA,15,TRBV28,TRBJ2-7,CASSSPADAYYEQYF
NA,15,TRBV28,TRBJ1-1,CASSLMQGWVTEAFF
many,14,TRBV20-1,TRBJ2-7,CSASLRERYYEQYF
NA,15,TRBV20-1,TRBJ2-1,CSARFFPSSYNEQFF
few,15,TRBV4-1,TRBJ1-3,CASKRRGLSGNTIYF
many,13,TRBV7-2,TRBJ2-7,CASGDRAGYEQYF
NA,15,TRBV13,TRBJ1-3,CASSNLTLSGNTIYF